Below are 18 T cell receptor beta chains sequenced from a single sample in a study of control samples from healthy donors and cancer patients. Clones were read by immunoSEQ multiplex PCR, and TCRdb kept only the in-frame ones, dropping some. The sample holds 50,000 to 65,000 clones, roughly 90% seen once. The sample taken for sequencing was PBMCs. The receptors here all came from a man in his thirties or forties with colorectal cancer.

This clone has a handful of counts. This sample also contains other DNA sequences that code for the same CDR3. V usage is TRBV19 and J usage is TRBJ2-1; D gene uncertain. The CDR3 runs to 11 residues. Germline-derived CDR1 and CDR2 are LNHDA and SQIVND (reference sequence). V was cut by 4 bases and J by 3 bases, with 1 base left in between. For the CDR3, the DNA is TGTGCCAGTAGTAGCTACAATGAGCAGTTCTTC. This gives the protein CASSSYNEQFF.

The chain recombines TRBV5-1 with TRBJ1-1, with 8 bases aligning to TRBD1. CDR3 length: 18 residues. Per the germline V gene, CDR1 is SGHRS and CDR2 is YFSETQ. The junction had 15 bases not matched to a gene; V was cut back by 0 bases and J by 5 bases. CDR3: CASSLDGPGGNAGTEAFF. The CDR3 coding sequence is TGCGCCAGCAGCTTGGACGGGCCAGGGGGCAATGCCGGTACTGAAGCTTTCTTT.

This chain links TRBV7-2 with TRBJ2-1; tentative D call: TRBD2 (6 bases). Germline V CDR1 and CDR2: SGHTA, FQGNSA. The CDR3 runs to 13 residues. The V end was cut by 5 bases, the J end by 4 bases, with 9 bases between. The CDR3 nucleotides read TGTGCCAGCAGCCCCGGGGGTTACAATGAGCAGTTCTTC. This translates into CASSPGGYNEQFF.

The chain couples TRBV6-6 to TRBJ1-4; D may be TRBD1 (6 bases). CDR1 is MNHNY, CDR2 SVGAGI, per germline (reference sequence). Trimming pared 6 bases from V and 5 bases from J, leaving 16 bases between. CDR3 length: 15 amino acids. The CDR3 nucleotides are TGTGCCAGCAGCCGACAGGCCCTAAGCAATGAAAAACTGTTTTTT. Encoded protein: CASSRQALSNEKLFF.

This chain joins TRBV9 and TRBJ2-3, with a weak D call TRBD2 (5 bases). This CDR3 region has 15 residues. The V gene's germline CDR1 is SGDLS and CDR2 YYNGEE. V shed 4 bases and J shed 0 bases, with 12 bases lying between them. The CDR3 region is CASSPWGASTDTQYF. CDR3 DNA sequence: TGTGCCAGCAGCCCGTGGGGAGCAAGCACAGATACGCAGTATTTT.

The rearrangement joins TRBV5-6 to TRBJ2-7, with 7 bases that match TRBD1. V lost 4 bases, J lost 5 bases, and 21 bases stayed unmatched. Germline assignment: CDR1 SGHDT and CDR2 YYEEEE. CDR3 length: 18 amino acids. The CDR3 nucleotides are TGTGCCAGCAGCCGAAACATCTTCCGGGACCGAGGGGGCCACGAGCAGTACTTC. Amino acids: CASSRNIFRDRGGHEQYF.

A single count supports this clone. The chain employs TRBV7-9 and TRBJ1-1; D is unresolved. Trimming shortened V by 1 base and J by 0 bases, and 3 bases separated the two germline ends. The CDR3 extends over 13 amino acids. Germline loops: CDR1 SEHNR, CDR2 FQNEAQ (reference sequence). The CDR3 region is CASSLEVNTEAFF. As DNA, the CDR3 is TGTGCCAGCAGCTTAGAGGTGAACACTGAAGCTTTCTTT.

The J gene is TRBJ1-2, the V gene TRBV4-1; no definite D call. The CDR3 runs 13 residues. V lost 4 bases to trimming and J lost 2 bases, with 8 bases between them. Germline V gene data show CDR1 as MGHRA and CDR2 as YSYEKL. The CDR3 DNA reads as TGCGCCAGCAGCCCGGCCACCAACTATGGCTACACCTTC. Amino acid sequence: CASSPATNYGYTF.

This chain joins TRBV7-8 and TRBJ1-3, with a weak D call TRBD1 (6 bases). Germline V gene lookup returns CDR1 SGHVS and CDR2 FQNEAQ. This CDR3 spans 14 amino acids. With 5 bases removed from V and 1 base from J, the gap between germline ends came to 9 bases. The CDR3, as DNA: TGTGCCAGCAGCACCGGGACATCTGGAAACACCATATATTTT. Translating it yields CASSTGTSGNTIYF.

This chain uses TRBV29-1 with TRBJ1-1, with unresolved D. The germline V gene encodes CDR1 SQVTM and CDR2 ANQGSEA. Trimming took 6 bases from V and 0 from J, leaving 11 bases between them. The CDR3 contains 13 residues. CDR3 sequence reads: CSVRRNMNTEAFF. CDR3 DNA: TGCAGCGTGCGACGGAACATGAACACTGAAGCTTTCTTT.

The CDR3 DNA follows: TGTGCCACCAGCATCGACCGGGACAGTATTAATGAAAAACTGTTTTTT. Its translation: CATSIDRDSINEKLFF. This rearrangement joins TRBV15 to TRBJ1-4, with 7 bases identical to TRBD1. The junction had 9 bases not matched to a gene; V was cut back by 4 bases and J by 4 bases. Germline values: CDR1 LNHNV, CDR2 YYDKDF (reference sequence). This CDR3 spans 16 amino acids.

The V and J genes are TRBV5-4 and TRBJ1-1, with 7 bases aligning to TRBD1. The CDR3 is 15 residues long. Germline loops: CDR1 SGHNT, CDR2 YYREEE (reference sequence). V gave up 0 bases and J gave up 8 bases; unmatched junction bases: 10. DNA of the CDR3: TGTGCCAGCAGCTTGGACCTAGTCGGGACAGCCGAAGCTTTCTTT. Its translation: CASSLDLVGTAEAFF.

V usage is TRBV5-6 and J usage is TRBJ1-1, with unresolved D. Germline CDR1 reads SGHDT; CDR2 reads YYEEEE. This CDR3 has 14 residues. Trimming shortened V by 2 bases and J by 5 bases, and 13 bases separated the two germline ends. The CDR3 DNA is TGTGCCAGCAGCTTTCTGGATACACGAACTGAAGCTTTCTTT. Protein sequence: CASSFLDTRTEAFF.

The chain carries TRBV18 and TRBJ2-1, with 12 nucleotides matching TRBD2. The germline V gene encodes CDR1 KGHSH and CDR2 LQKENI. The CDR3 covers 20 residues. V was clipped by 1 base and J by 9 bases; unmatched bases: 19. CDR3 sequence: CASSPRPSGGDIVVRSEQFF. The CDR3 coding sequence is TGTGCCAGCTCACCACGGCCTAGCGGGGGGGACATTGTTGTGAGGAGTGAGCAGTTCTTC.

The chain employs TRBV4-3 and TRBJ2-3, with D possibly TRBD1 on 6 matching bases. V lost 4 bases and J 2 bases, leaving 19 bases between the germline ends. In germline, CDR1 is LGHNA, CDR2 YSLEER. This CDR3 has 17 amino acids. CDR3 amino acids: CASSRASGAPNTDTQYF. The CDR3, as DNA: TGCGCCAGCAGCCGAGCTTCAGGGGCCCCCAACACAGATACGCAGTATTTT.

The chain combines TRBV18 with TRBJ1-6; D is uncertain. Trimming took 5 bases from V and 5 from J, leaving 4 bases between them. This CDR3 has 12 amino acids. From germline, CDR1 is KGHSH and CDR2 LQKENI. The CDR3 bases are TGTGCCAGCTCATCGGATAATTCACCCCTCCACTTT. Protein: CASSSDNSPLHF.

This clone was counted only a few times. This chain connects TRBV2 to TRBJ1-5, with 7 bases matching TRBD1. Germline CDR1 reads SNHLY; CDR2 reads FYNNEI. The trim removed 8 bases at V and 7 bases at J, leaving 14 bases unmatched. This CDR3 is 15 amino acids long. The CDR3 spells CASRQGGGRGQPQHF. The DNA for the CDR3 is TGTGCCAGCCGCCAGGGAGGGGGCAGGGGACAGCCCCAGCATTTT.

The chain has TRBV7-9 and TRBJ1-1; tentative D call: TRBD1 (5 bases). V gave up 0 bases and J gave up 1 base, with 12 bases separating them. The CDR3 is made up of 16 amino acids. The germline CDR1 and CDR2 sequences are SEHNR and FQNEAQ (reference sequence). CDR3 sequence reads: CASSLAGRGWNTEAFF. CDR3 nucleotides: TGTGCCAGCAGCTTAGCGGGAAGGGGCTGGAACACTGAAGCTTTCTTT.